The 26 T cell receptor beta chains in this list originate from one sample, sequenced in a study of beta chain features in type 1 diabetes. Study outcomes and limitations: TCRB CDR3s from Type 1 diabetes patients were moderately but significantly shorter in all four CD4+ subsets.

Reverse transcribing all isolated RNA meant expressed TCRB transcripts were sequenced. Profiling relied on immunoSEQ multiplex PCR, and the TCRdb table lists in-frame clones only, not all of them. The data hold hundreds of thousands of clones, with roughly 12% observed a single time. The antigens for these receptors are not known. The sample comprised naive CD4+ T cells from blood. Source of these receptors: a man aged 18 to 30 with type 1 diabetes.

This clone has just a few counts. The CDR3 region has the DNA TGTGCCAGCTCAACCACGGGGGAGACCCAGTACTTC. Translated: CASSTTGETQYF. This sequence joins TRBV18 and TRBJ2-5; D is perhaps TRBD2 (5 bases). Looked up from germline, CDR1 is KGHSH and CDR2 is LQKENI. This CDR3 has 12 residues. Trimming pared 5 bases from V and 5 bases from J, leaving 9 bases between. The complete variable domain, with remaining parts taken from reference TRBV18 and TRBJ2-5, reads NAGVMQNPRHLVRRRGQEARLRCSPMKGHSHVYWYRQLPEEGLKFMVYLQKENIIDESGMPKERFSAEFPKEGPSILRIQQVVRGDSAAYFCASSTTGETQYFGPGTRLLVL.

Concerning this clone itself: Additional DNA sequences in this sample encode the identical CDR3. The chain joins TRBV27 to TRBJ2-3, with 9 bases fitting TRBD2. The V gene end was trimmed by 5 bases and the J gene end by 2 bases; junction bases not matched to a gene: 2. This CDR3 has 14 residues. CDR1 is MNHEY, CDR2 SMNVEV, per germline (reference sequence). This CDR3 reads CASSLAGPTDTQYF. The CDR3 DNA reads TGTGCCAGCAGTCTAGCGGGGCCCACAGATACGCAGTATTTT.

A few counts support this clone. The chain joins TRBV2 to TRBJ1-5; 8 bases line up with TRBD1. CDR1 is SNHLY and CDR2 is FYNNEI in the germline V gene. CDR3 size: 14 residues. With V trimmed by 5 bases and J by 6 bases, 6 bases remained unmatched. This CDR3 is CASSPQGAGQPQHF. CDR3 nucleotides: TGTGCCAGCAGTCCCCAGGGGGCTGGTCAGCCCCAGCATTTT.

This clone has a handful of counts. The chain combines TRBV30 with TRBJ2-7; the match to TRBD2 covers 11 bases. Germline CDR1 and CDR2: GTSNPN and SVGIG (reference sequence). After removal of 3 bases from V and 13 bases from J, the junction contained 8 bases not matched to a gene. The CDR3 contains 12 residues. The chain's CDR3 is CAWSAGLAGLYF. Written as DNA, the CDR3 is TGTGCCTGGAGCGCCGGACTAGCGGGCTTATACTTC.

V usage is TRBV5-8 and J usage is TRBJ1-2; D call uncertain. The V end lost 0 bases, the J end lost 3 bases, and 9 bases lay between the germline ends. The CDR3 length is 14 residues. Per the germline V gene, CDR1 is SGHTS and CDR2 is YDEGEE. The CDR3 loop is CASSLDSRDYGYTF. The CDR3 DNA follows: TGTGCCAGCAGCTTGGACAGCCGAGACTATGGCTACACCTTC.

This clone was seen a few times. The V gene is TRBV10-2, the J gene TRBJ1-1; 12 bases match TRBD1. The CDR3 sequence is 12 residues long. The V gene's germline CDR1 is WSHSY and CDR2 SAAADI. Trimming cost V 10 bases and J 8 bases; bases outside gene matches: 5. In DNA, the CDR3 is TGCGCCACCTCGGGACAGGGGGCGGAAGCTTTCTTT. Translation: CATSGQGAEAFF.

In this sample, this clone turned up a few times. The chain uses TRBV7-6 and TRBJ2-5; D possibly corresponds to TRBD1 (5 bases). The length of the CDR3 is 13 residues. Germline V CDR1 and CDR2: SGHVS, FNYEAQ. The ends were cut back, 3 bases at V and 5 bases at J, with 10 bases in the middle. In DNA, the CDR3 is TGTGCCAGCAGCTTGGGGCCTGGGGAGACCCAGTACTTC. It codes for CASSLGPGETQYF.

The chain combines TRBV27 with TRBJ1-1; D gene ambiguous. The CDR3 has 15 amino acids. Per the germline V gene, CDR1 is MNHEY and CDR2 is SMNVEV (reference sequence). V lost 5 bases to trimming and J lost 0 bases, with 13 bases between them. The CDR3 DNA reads TGTGCCAGCAGTCCAGGCGGCAGAGTGAACACTGAAGCTTTCTTT. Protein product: CASSPGGRVNTEAFF.

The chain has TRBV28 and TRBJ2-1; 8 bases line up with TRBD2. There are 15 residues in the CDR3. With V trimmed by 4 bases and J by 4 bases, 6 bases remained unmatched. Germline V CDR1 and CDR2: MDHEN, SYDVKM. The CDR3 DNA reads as TGTGCCAGCAGTTCCGCGGGGGGCATTTACAATGAGCAGTTCTTC. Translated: CASSSAGGIYNEQFF.

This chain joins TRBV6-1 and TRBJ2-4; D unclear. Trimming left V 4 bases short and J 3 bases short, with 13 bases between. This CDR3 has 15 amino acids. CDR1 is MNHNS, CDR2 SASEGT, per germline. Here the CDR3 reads CASSGANDGKNIQYF. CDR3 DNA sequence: TGTGCCAGCAGTGGAGCGAATGATGGCAAAAACATTCAGTACTTC.

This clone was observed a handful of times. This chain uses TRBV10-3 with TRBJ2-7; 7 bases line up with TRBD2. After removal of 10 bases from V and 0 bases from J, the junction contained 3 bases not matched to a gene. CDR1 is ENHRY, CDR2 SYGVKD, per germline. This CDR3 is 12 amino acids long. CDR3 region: CASGSYSYEQYF. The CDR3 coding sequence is TGTGCCAGCGGGAGTTACTCCTACGAGCAGTACTTC.

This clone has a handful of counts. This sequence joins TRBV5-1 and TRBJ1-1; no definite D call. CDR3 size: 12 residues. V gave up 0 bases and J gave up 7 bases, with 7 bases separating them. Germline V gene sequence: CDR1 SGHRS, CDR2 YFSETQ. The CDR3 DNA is TGCGCCAGCAGCTTGGGGGCAGGTGAAGCTTTCTTT. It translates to CASSLGAGEAFF.

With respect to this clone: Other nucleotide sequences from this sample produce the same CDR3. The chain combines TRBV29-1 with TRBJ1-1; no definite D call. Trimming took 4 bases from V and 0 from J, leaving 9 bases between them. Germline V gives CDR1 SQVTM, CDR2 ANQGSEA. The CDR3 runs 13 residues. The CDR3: CSVAGRLNTEAFF. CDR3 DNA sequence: TGCAGCGTTGCAGGTAGGCTGAACACTGAAGCTTTCTTT. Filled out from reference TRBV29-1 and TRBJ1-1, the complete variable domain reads SAVISQKPSRDICQRGTSLTIQCQVDSQVTMMFWYRQQPGQSLTLIATANQGSEATYESGFVIDKFPISRPNLTFSTLTVSNMSPEDSSIYLCSVAGRLNTEAFFGQGTRLTVV.

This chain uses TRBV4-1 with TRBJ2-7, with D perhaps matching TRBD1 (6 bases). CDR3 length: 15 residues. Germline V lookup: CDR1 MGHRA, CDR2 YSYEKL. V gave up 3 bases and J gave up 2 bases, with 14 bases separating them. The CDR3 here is CASSQDRSTTYEQYF. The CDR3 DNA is TGCGCCAGCAGCCAGGACAGAAGTACTACCTACGAGCAGTACTTC.

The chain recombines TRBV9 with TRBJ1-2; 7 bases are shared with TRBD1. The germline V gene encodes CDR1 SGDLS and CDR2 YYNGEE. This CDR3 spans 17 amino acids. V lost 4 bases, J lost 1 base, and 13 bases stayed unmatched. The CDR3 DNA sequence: TGTGCCAGCAGCTCTCCGGGACAGTACTCTCGTAACTATGGCTACACCTTC. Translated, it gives CASSSPGQYSRNYGYTF.

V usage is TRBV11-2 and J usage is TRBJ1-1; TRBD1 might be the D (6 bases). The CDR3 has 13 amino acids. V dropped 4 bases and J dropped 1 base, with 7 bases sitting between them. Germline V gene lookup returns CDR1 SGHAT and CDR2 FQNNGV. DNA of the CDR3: TGTGCCAGCAGCTGGGACACGAACACTGAAGCTTTCTTT. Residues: CASSWDTNTEAFF.

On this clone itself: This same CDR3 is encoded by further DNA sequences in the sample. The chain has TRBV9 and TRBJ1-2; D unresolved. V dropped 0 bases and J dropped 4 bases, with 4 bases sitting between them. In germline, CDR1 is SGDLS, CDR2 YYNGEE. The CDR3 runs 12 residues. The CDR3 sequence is CASSVESYGYTF. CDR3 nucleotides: TGTGCCAGCAGCGTAGAGAGCTATGGCTACACCTTC.

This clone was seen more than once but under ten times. CDR3 DNA: TGTGCCTGGAGTTCCAGCTCCTACAATGAGCAGTTCTTC. The encoded protein is CAWSSSSYNEQFF. The V gene is TRBV30, the J gene TRBJ2-1, with D unresolved. V was trimmed by 2 bases and J by 0 bases, leaving 5 bases between them. The germline V gene has CDR1 GTSNPN and CDR2 SVGIG (reference sequence). This CDR3 is built from 13 residues.

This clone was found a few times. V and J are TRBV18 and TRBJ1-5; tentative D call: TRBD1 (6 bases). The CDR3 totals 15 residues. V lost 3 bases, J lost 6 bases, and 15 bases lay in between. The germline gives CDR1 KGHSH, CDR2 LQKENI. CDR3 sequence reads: CASSPSLGAVQPQHF. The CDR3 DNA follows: TGTGCCAGCTCACCTTCGCTGGGGGCAGTTCAGCCCCAGCATTTT. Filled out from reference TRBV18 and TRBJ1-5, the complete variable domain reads NAGVMQNPRHLVRRRGQEARLRCSPMKGHSHVYWYRQLPEEGLKFMVYLQKENIIDESGMPKERFSAEFPKEGPSILRIQQVVRGDSAAYFCASSPSLGAVQPQHFGDGTRLSIL.

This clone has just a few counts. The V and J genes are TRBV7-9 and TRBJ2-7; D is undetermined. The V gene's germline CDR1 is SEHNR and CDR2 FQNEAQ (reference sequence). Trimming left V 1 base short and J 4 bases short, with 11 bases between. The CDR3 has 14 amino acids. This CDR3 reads CASSLGASLYEQYF. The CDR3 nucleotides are TGTGCCAGCAGCTTAGGTGCCAGTCTATACGAGCAGTACTTC.

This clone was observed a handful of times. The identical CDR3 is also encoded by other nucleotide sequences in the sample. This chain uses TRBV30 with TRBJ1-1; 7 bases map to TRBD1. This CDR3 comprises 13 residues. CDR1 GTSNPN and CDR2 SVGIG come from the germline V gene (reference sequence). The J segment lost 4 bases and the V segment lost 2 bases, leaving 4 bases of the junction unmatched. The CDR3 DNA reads TGTGCCTGGAGTAGAGCAGGGGGCACTGAAGCTTTCTTT. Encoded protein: CAWSRAGGTEAFF.

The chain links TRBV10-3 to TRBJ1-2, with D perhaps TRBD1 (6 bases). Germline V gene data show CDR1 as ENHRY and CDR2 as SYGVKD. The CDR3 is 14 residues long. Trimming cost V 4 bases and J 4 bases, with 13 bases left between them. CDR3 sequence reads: CAISGQQGPYGYTF. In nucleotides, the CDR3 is TGTGCCATCAGTGGTCAACAGGGACCCTATGGCTACACCTTC.

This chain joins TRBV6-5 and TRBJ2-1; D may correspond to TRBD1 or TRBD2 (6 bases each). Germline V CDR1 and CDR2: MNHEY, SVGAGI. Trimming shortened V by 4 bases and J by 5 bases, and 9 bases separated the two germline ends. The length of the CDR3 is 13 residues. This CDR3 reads CASSWGANNEQFF. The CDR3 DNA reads TGTGCCAGCAGTTGGGGGGCTAACAATGAGCAGTTCTTC.

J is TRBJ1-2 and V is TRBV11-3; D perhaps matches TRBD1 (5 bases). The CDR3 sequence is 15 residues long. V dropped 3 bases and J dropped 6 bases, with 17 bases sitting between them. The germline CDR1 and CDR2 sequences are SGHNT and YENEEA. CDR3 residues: CASSFSDQGLNGYTF. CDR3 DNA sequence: TGTGCCAGCAGCTTTTCCGACCAGGGCCTGAATGGCTACACCTTC.

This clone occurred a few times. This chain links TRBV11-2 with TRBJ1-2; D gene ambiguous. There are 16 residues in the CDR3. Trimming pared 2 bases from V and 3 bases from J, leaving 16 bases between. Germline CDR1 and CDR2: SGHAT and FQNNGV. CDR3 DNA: TGTGCCAGCAGCTTACCGCGAGGTGGTTACGACTATGGCTACACCTTC. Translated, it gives CASSLPRGGYDYGYTF. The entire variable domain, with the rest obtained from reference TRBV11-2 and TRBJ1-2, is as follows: EAGVAQSPRYKIIEKRQSVAFWCNPISGHATLYWYQQILGQGPKLLIQFQNNGVVDDSQLPKDRFSAERLKGVDSTLKIQPAKLEDSAVYLCASSLPRGGYDYGYTFGSGTRLTVV.

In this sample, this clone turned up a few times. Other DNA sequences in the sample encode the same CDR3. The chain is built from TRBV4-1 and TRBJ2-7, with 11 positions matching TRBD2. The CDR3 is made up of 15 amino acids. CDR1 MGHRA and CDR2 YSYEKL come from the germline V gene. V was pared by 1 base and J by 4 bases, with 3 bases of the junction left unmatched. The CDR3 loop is CASSQGLAGTYEQYF. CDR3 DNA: TGCGCCAGCAGCCAAGGACTAGCGGGGACGTACGAGCAGTACTTC.